The source of this TCR beta chain is a study of blood T cells in healthy people across ages. Overall study context: Template switching captured about one barcoded beta molecule per two T cells. Whole-study findings and limits: PBMCs went unsorted, and a conclusive naive versus antigen-experienced comparison was therefore prevented. Age brought a roughly linear fall in TCR beta diversity measured per million T cells.

In its sample, this clonotype was seen a few times. The antigen is undetermined. A second roughly 7 to 12 cycle PCR used barcoded and J-beta primers. TCRdb ran MiXCR on the 5' RACE reads and lists one entry per CDR3 protein. The sample has 1.5 million to 2 million distinct CDR3 sequences; roughly 30% are singletons. Germline V gives CDR1 SQVTM, CDR2 ANQGSEA. The CDR3 covers 15 residues. The junction had 7 bases not matched to a gene; V was cut back by 4 bases and J by 3 bases. The receptor was isolated from a woman aged 30 to 39 in good health. The gene calls are TRBV29-1 and TRBJ1-2; the match to TRBD1 covers 11 bases. The sample taken for sequencing was blood. CDR3 sequence: CSVAGPGQGDYGYTF. CDR3 in DNA: TGCAGCGTTGCCGGACCGGGACAGGGGGACTATGGCTACACCTTC.